A selection of T cell receptor beta chains follows, all from one sample in a study of human T cells and chemical hapten exposure. TCRdb used MiXCR to reprocess the RACE reads, holding one entry per CDR3 protein. The data contain about 140,000 distinct CDR3 sequences, approximately 10% of them singletons. Source: whole blood, taken in connection with sensitization to the hapten diphenylcyclopropenone (DPC). The origin of the receptors is a woman between 50 and 59 years old with alopecia areata. Some clones in this sample may be carry-over from other donors' samples. The CDR3 runs from the conserved cysteine through the conserved F or W. The D gene is left open where the match is weak. Only some rows state a clone size, as once, few, many or a class for expanded clones.

v_call,clone_size,j_call,d_call,cdr3_nt,cdr3_aa
TRBV18,many,TRBJ2-7,-,TGTGCCAGCTCAGAAAGGACTACCACCTACGAGCAGTACTTC,CASSERTTTYEQYF
TRBV20-1,many,TRBJ2-6,TRBD1,TGCAGTGCTAGAGTTGACCCGGGACAGGGGGGACGCGGGGCCAACGTCCTGACTTTC,CSARVDPGQGGRGANVLTF
TRBV25-1,-,TRBJ1-6,-,TGTGCCAGCAGTGAGCTGGGGGCATTTTCACCCCTCCACTTT,CASSELGAFSPLHF
TRBV7-9,-,TRBJ2-7,-,TGTGCCAGCAGCTTAACCCCCCACGAGCAGTACTTC,CASSLTPHEQYF
TRBV20-1,-,TRBJ1-2,-,TGCAGATCTAGGACAGTTGAAGGCTACACCTTC,CRSRTVEGYTF
TRBV28,few,TRBJ1-2,TRBD1,TGTGCCAGCATAACAGGGACAGGGGGCTATGGCTACACCTTC,CASITGTGGYGYTF
TRBV7-9,few,TRBJ1-5,-,TGTGCCAGCAGCTTAATTTCCAATCAGCCCCAGCATTTT,CASSLISNQPQHF
TRBV29-1,few,TRBJ2-1,-,TGCAGCGTTGAAGAGGGCGGACTCTCCTACAATGAGCAGTTCTTC,CSVEEGGLSYNEQFF
TRBV7-2,-,TRBJ2-3,-,TGTGCCAGCAGCTTAGCCCGACTGGAAGGAGATACGCAGTATTTT,CASSLARLEGDTQYF
TRBV6-5,few,TRBJ2-7,-,TGTGCCAGCAGTTACCTTGGCCGGGGGGCCATCACCTACGAGCAGTACTTC,CASSYLGRGAITYEQYF
TRBV5-4,-,TRBJ2-5,-,TGTGCCAGCAGCTTGGAAAATGGAGAGACCCAGTACTTC,CASSLENGETQYF
TRBV29-1,-,TRBJ2-3,-,TGCAGCGTGACCCTCACAGGTAGTGTCATTCTCGCAGATACGCAGTATTTT,CSVTLTGSVILADTQYF
TRBV19,-,TRBJ2-5,-,TGTGCCAGTTCGGGGTTGGAGGAGACCCAGTACTTC,CASSGLEETQYF
TRBV5-1,few,TRBJ2-7,-,TGCGCCAGCAGCTTGGAGGGGGACAACTACGAGCAGTACTTC,CASSLEGDNYEQYF
TRBV18,few,TRBJ2-6,TRBD1,TGTGCCAGCTCAACTCGACAGGGGGCTGGGGCCAACGTCCTGACTTTC,CASSTRQGAGANVLTF
TRBV9,few,TRBJ2-7,-,TGTGCCAGCAGCCCCCTAGGGGGGTACGAGCAGTACTTC,CASSPLGGYEQYF
TRBV20-1,few,TRBJ2-3,TRBD2,TGCAGTGTACGCGGGGAGGGTGCAGATACGCAGTATTTT,CSVRGEGADTQYF
TRBV18,-,TRBJ2-1,-,TGTGCCAGCTCACCTCCGGGACGGATAAACAATGAGCAGTTCTTC,CASSPPGRINNEQFF
TRBV6-2/TRBV6-3,many,TRBJ2-5,TRBD1,TGTGCCAGCAGTTACTCAACAGGGGGCGAGACCCAGTACTTC,CASSYSTGGETQYF
TRBV19,-,TRBJ2-3,-,TGTGCCAGTGAGACTACAGATACGCAGTATTTT,CASETTDTQYF
TRBV12-3/TRBV12-4,-,TRBJ2-1,TRBD2,TGTGCCAGCACCCGACTAGCGGCAAAACCGTATAGTGAGCAGTTCTTC,CASTRLAAKPYSEQFF
TRBV5-1,few,TRBJ2-3,-,TGCGCCAGCAGCCCCCCGGGGACTAGCACAGATACGCAGTATTTT,CASSPPGTSTDTQYF
TRBV20-1,many,TRBJ2-7,-,TGCAGTGCCAGAGATCTTTCATCCCATTACGAGCAGTACTTC,CSARDLSSHYEQYF
TRBV7-9,few,TRBJ2-3,-,TGTGCCAGCAGTCTCCAAACTAGCAACACAGATACGCAGTATTTT,CASSLQTSNTDTQYF
TRBV29-1,-,TRBJ2-7,TRBD2,TGCAGCGTTGGGACTAGCGGAAATACAAAGCAGTACTTC,CSVGTSGNTKQYF
TRBV6-5,many,TRBJ2-7,-,TGTGCCAGCAGCCGGTCGGGGGAGCAGTACTTC,CASSRSGEQYF
TRBV9,many,TRBJ2-1,TRBD2,TGTGCCAGCAGTGGACTAGCGGGGTACAATGAGCAGTTCTTC,CASSGLAGYNEQFF
TRBV19,-,TRBJ2-2,-,TGTGCCAGTAGTATCCGGGACGGGAGGAACACCGGGGAGCTGTTTTTT,CASSIRDGRNTGELFF
TRBV6-6,few,TRBJ2-7,-,TGTGCCAGCAGTTCTCCGGTCAGTACCGGCGAGCAGTACTTC,CASSSPVSTGEQYF
TRBV12-3/TRBV12-4,few,TRBJ1-1,-,TGTGCCAGCATCGGGCCCCACCGGGCTGAAGCTTTCTTT,CASIGPHRAEAFF
TRBV28,few,TRBJ2-4,TRBD1,TGTGCCAGCAGTTGGGACAGGGGAGGGAACATTCAGTACTTC,CASSWDRGGNIQYF
TRBV7-2,many,TRBJ2-1,TRBD2,TGTGCCAGCAGACAGACTAGCGGGAGCCACAATGAGCAGTTCTTC,CASRQTSGSHNEQFF
TRBV12-3/TRBV12-4,few,TRBJ2-3,TRBD1,TGTGCCAGCAGTAACCCCTGGGGACAGGGCCTCGCAGATACGCAGTATTTT,CASSNPWGQGLADTQYF
TRBV29-1,-,TRBJ1-2,-,TGCAGCGTTGAAAACACGGTGGGGTATGGCTACACCTTC,CSVENTVGYGYTF
TRBV28,few,TRBJ1-1,-,TGTGCCAGCACCGTGGAGGGGAAAGGGAGCCCGAACACTGAAGCTTTCTTT,CASTVEGKGSPNTEAFF
TRBV30,-,TRBJ2-2,TRBD1,TGTGCCTGGGAGGGGACAGGGGGCACCGGGGAGCTGTTTTTT,CAWEGTGGTGELFF
TRBV20-1,-,TRBJ2-1,-,TGCAGTGCGCAGGAGGGCCCCAATGAGCAGTTCTTC,CSAQEGPNEQFF
TRBV19,-,TRBJ1-5,-,TGTGCCAGTAGTGATTCTGCCTATAGCAATCAGCCCCAGCATTTT,CASSDSAYSNQPQHF